The TCR beta chain described here comes from a study of T cells in Graves' hyperthyroidism and ophthalmopathy (dated by TCRdb to the late 2010s). In terms of the full investigation: A discovery cohort of about 95 patients, 43 with Graves' ophthalmopathy and over 55 with stable Graves' hyperthyroidism, was used to find distinguishing TCR V-J signatures. Prospective prediction of ophthalmopathy was tested in an independent validation cohort of approximately 19 hyperthyroidism patients and 15 to 17 patients who later progressed to ophthalmopathy. In about six Graves' hyperthyroidism patients, the study also compared T-cell repertoires from thyroid tissue with T-cell repertoires from blood. According to the paper, TCR Vbeta CDR3 sequencing was carried out on 135 peripheral blood samples, which came from 40 to 45 ophthalmopathy, around 75 hyperthyroidism and approximately 17 progressor patients. Once sampling was done, hyperthyroidism patients were given methimazole at a starting dose of 30 mg daily, whereas ophthalmopathy patients were given high-dose intravenous methylprednisolone. The roughly 90 discovery patients were divided at random into training and test sets in a 7:3 ratio.

Overall study outcomes, separate from this receptor: Sample size was not statistically predetermined, and investigators were not blinded to group allocation. Most expanded thyroid clonotypes (frequency above 0.001) were also found in blood, which suggests that blood repertoires may mirror thyroid immune responses. A 13 V-J signature model separated ophthalmopathy from stable hyperthyroidism, with approximately 87% sensitivity and 81% to 82% specificity in cross-validation and 80%/75% in testing. In validation, the model predicted progression to ophthalmopathy with approximately 69% sensitivity and 72% to 85% specificity, a median of around six months before onset.

This clonotype was detected ten times or more. This receptor's antigen is unknown. Nothing much larger sits one base from this clone, and base qualities are not available. Amplification of TCR beta CDR3 regions was carried out from RNA transcripts. The first round of RT-PCR for the TCR CDR3 was performed with the HTBI primer set and the Qiagen OneStep RT-PCR kit. Libraries were constructed in a second round of multiplex PCR, after which size selection and purification were performed. Paired-end sequencing of the libraries was performed with 100 bp reads on an Illumina HiSeq2000. Processing in the source paper ran as follows. SOAPnuke was used to process the raw data, removing reads that contained adapters or uncalled bases, had a mean Phred below 15, or lacked an exact match to the constant primer or identifier. High-quality paired reads were merged with COPE v1.2.5, and unique nucleotide sequences were defined as clonotypes. MiTCR v1.1 was used to align the clonotypes against IMGT TRBV, TRBD and TRBJ reference segments. The analysis included only V-J combinations with a frequency above 0.0001, which together covered 99% to 99.2% of the repertoires. A TCS score was defined as the ratio of F50 (clonal expansion) to E x V (chaos), with BLOSUM62-based TCRdist applied between CDR3 peptides within each V-J. Welch's t-statistics and random forest reduced 500 to 650 V-J features to 13, which were used in a naive Bayes classifier (R e1071). The Morisita-Horn index was used to measure how similar the thyroid and blood repertoires were. The public reads were reanalyzed by TCRdb: fastp trimming at Q25, MiXCR alignment, in-frame beta chains only. Rows are combined by CDR3 protein, so each entry shows the most common genes and DNA. The V and J calls come from TCRdb's annotation, not from the publication. The sample includes roughly 570,000 distinct CDR3 sequences, with 46% observed a single time. The ten largest clones represent roughly 19% of the sample.

Exclusion was applied to patients with uncontrolled infections, other autoimmune diseases, pregnancy or lactation. Clinical symptoms, serum thyroxine and TRAb, thyroid ultrasound, and orbital computed tomography formed the basis for the diagnoses. Total RNA was extracted with Trizol reagent, and quality was checked on an Agilent 2100 Bioanalyzer. The receptor comes from an adult woman with Graves' disease, either hyperthyroidism or ophthalmopathy (not recorded which). The material sequenced was peripheral blood or thyroid tissue (not recorded which).

In nucleotides, the sequence is TGCAGCGTTGCGGCCGGCCAGTACTATGGCTACACCTTC. Translated, this is CSVAAGQYYGYTF. The chain is encoded by TRBV29-1 joined to TRBJ1-2; the D gene lacks a confident call. V is shortened by 4 bases, J by 3 bases, and the region joining them spans 12 bases. The CDR3 goes from the cysteine to the phenylalanine over 13 residues. Of the read, only the CDR3 DNA is kept; its 39 bases are in frame from base 1. Based on the germline V gene, the CDR1 and CDR2 sequences are SQVTM and ANQGSEA. With the rest looked up from the reference TRBV29-1 and TRBJ1-2 genes rather than sequenced, the full variable domain is SAVISQKPSRDICQRGTSLTIQCQVDSQVTMMFWYRQQPGQSLTLIATANQGSEATYESGFVIDKFPISRPNLTFSTLTVSNMSPEDSSIYLCSVAAGQYYGYTFGSGTRLTVV.